The clone carrying this T cell receptor beta chain was counted many times. V lost 0 bases and J lost 9, with 19 bases in between. The CDR3 consists of 16 residues. Germline-derived CDR1 and CDR2 are SGHKS and YYEKEE (reference sequence). Transcripts of RNA were the source for amplifying TCR beta CDR3 regions. Investigators did first-round RT-PCR with HTBI primers, then second-round multiplex PCR. TCRdb used MiXCR to reprocess the multiplex PCR reads, holding one entry per CDR3 protein. The sample includes some 160,000 distinct CDR3 sequences, 39% of them seen just once. The sample originates from a study of Graves' ophthalmopathy and Graves' hyperthyroidism. Study information: The collection of peripheral blood took place at initial diagnosis, before any treatment.

The origin of this receptor is a man younger than 40 with Graves' ophthalmopathy. The chain recombines TRBV5-5 with TRBJ1-5; D is ambiguous. Sequencing was done on a sample of peripheral blood. CDR3 sequence reads: CASSLGIGVAEGPQHF. CDR3 bases: TGTGCCAGCAGCTTGGGTATTGGAGTAGCTGAGGGGCCCCAGCATTTT.